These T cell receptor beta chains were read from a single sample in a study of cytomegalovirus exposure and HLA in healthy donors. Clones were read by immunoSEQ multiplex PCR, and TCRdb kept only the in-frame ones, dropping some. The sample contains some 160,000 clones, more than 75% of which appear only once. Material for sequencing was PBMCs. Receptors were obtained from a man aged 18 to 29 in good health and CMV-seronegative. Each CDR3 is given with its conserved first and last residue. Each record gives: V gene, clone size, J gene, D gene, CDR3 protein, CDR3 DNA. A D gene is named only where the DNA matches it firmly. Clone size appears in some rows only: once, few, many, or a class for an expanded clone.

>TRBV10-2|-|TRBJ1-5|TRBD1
CASSQGQGDQPQHF
TGCGCCAGCAGTCAGGGACAGGGGGATCAGCCCCAGCATTTT
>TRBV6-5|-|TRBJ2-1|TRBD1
CASSYWDRGENEQFF
TGTGCCAGCAGTTACTGGGACAGGGGCGAAAATGAGCAGTTCTTC
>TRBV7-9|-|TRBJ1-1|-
CASRFQGTATEAFF
TGTGCCAGCAGATTCCAGGGTACGGCCACTGAAGCTTTCTTT
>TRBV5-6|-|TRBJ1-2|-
CASSPMAGFNGYTF
TGTGCCAGCAGCCCAATGGCGGGGTTTAATGGCTACACCTTC
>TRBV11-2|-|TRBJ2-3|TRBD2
CASSLEVGAGGPTDTQYF
TGTGCCAGCAGCTTGGAAGTTGGGGCGGGGGGGCCGACAGATACGCAGTATTTT
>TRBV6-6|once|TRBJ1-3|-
CASIAGNTIYF
TGTGCCAGCATCGCGGGAAACACCATATATTTT
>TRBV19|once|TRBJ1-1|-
CASSSTGLEAFF
TGTGCCAGTAGTTCAACAGGGCTTGAAGCTTTCTTT
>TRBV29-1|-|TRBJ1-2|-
CSAEMGSRKYGYTF
TGCAGCGCCGAAATGGGCTCCCGGAAGTATGGCTACACCTTC
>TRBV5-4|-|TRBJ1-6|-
CASSRERSSNSPLHF
TGTGCCAGCAGCCGAGAGAGATCGTCCAATTCACCCCTCCACTTT
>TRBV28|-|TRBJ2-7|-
CASSLGLNEQYF
TGTGCCAGCAGTTTAGGACTAAACGAGCAGTACTTC
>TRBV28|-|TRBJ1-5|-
CASSPSQGISNQPQHF
TGTGCCAGCAGTCCTTCTCAGGGGATTAGCAATCAGCCCCAGCATTTT
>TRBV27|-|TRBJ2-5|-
CASSLGGFETQYF
TGTGCCAGCAGTTTGGGGGGTTTCGAGACCCAGTACTTC
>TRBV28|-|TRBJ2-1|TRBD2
CAIPGRSGVEQFF
TGTGCCATCCCGGGTAGGAGCGGGGTTGAGCAGTTCTTC
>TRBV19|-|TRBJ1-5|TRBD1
CATQARTGSNQPQHF
TGTGCCACTCAGGCACGGACAGGGAGTAATCAGCCCCAGCATTTT
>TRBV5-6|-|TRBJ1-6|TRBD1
CASSFTGESPLHF
TGTGCCAGCAGCTTCACAGGGGAATCACCCCTCCACTTT
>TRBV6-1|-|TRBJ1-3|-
CASVLQGGSGNTIYF
TGTGCCAGCGTGTTACAGGGTGGTAGTGGAAACACCATATATTTT
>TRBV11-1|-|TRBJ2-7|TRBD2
CASSLTSGSRRSYEQYF
TGTGCCAGCAGCTTAACTAGCGGGAGTCGGAGGTCCTACGAGCAGTACTTC